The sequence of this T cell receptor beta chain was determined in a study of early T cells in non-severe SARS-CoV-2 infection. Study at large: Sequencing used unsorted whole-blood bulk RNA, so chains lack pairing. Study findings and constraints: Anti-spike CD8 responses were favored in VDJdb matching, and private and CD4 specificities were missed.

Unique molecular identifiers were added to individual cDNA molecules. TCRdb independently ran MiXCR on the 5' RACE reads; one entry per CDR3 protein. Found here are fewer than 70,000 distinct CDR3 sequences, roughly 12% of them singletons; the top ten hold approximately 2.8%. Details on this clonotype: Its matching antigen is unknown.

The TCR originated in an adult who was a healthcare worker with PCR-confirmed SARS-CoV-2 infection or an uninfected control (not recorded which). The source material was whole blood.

The CDR3: CANTNRDSSYEQYF. In DNA form, the CDR3 reads TGTGCCAACACTAACCGGGACAGCTCCTACGAGCAGTACTTC. This chain connects TRBV12-3 or TRBV12-4 to TRBJ2-7; 7 nucleotides agree with TRBD1. This CDR3 spans 14 amino acids. V was clipped by 10 bases and J by 0 bases; unmatched bases: 9.